This TCR beta chain appears in the sequencing data of a study of blood T cell repertoires in COVID-19. At the level of the study: Acute and convalescent COVID-19 samples came from the United States, Italy and Spain. Nucleic acid was either cDNA or gDNA, and it came from T cells, B-cell-depleted T cells, or PBMCs.

Germline V gives CDR1 LNHDA, CDR2 SQIVND (reference sequence). V lost 3 bases to trimming and J lost 4 bases; unmatched junction nucleotides: 4. CDR3 length equals 15 residues. Original processing methods: Nucleated cell counts were estimated from reference gene primer amplification. This table comes from immunoSEQ multiplex PCR, and its TCRdb copy is limited to in-frame clones, with some not included. That table furnishes V, J and clone size, whereas the DNA furnished D and trimming. Of tens of thousands of clones in the sample, around 80% were seen once. The TCR sequence derives from a human donor in a cohort sampled during active COVID-19. The sample consisted of peripheral blood. V and J are TRBV19 and TRBJ2-2; 8 bases are shared with TRBD1. This CDR3 is CASSIQGAVTGELFF. The CDR3 bases are TGTGCCAGTAGTATTCAGGGGGCAGTCACCGGGGAGCTGTTTTTT. The full variable domain, rest sourced from reference TRBV19 and TRBJ2-2, is DGGITQSPKYLFRKEGQNVTLSCEQNLNHDAMYWYRQDPGQGLRLIYYSQIVNDFQKGDIAEGYSVSREKKESFPLTVTSAQKNPTAFYLCASSIQGAVTGELFFGEGSRLTVL.